This entry lists 30 T cell receptor beta chains sequenced from one sample in a study of T cell responses to AZD1222 COVID-19 vaccine. Sequencing used immunoSEQ multiplex PCR; TCRdb keeps in-frame clones, though not all of them. Of about 56,000 clones in the sample, around nine tenths are singletons; the top ten hold about 7%. Here the sequenced sample was peripheral blood, taken 28 days after the second AZD1222 dose. These receptors all come from an adult who received the AZD1222 COVID-19 vaccine.

The gene calls are TRBV4-3 and TRBJ2-1, with 8 bases aligning to TRBD2. Germline assignment: CDR1 LGHNA and CDR2 YSLEER. This CDR3 region has 15 residues. The V gene end was trimmed by 0 bases and the J gene end by 7 bases; junction bases not matched to a gene: 5. The CDR3: CASSQDGASGNEQFF. CDR3 DNA: TGCGCCAGCAGCCAAGATGGGGCTAGCGGGAATGAGCAGTTCTTC.

The J gene is TRBJ2-1, the V gene TRBV28, with 11 bases aligning to TRBD2. This CDR3 has 15 amino acids. The V segment lost 4 bases and the J segment 6 bases; nucleotides outside the gene matches: 5. CDR1 and CDR2 (germline): MDHEN, SYDVKM. For the CDR3, the DNA is TGTGCCAGCAGTTCCATAGCGGGAGGGTCCAATGAGCAGTTCTTC. This gives the protein CASSSIAGGSNEQFF.

The V call is TRBV7-9, the J call TRBJ2-7, with 9 nucleotides matching TRBD1. From germline, CDR1 is SEHNR and CDR2 FQNEAQ (reference sequence). Losses at the gene ends were 1 base for V and 6 bases for J; bases not matched to a gene: 7. The CDR3 has 15 residues. CDR3 bases: TGTGCCAGCAGCTTAGACAGGGGGCGAATAAGCGAGCAGTACTTC. This encodes CASSLDRGRISEQYF.

The J gene is TRBJ2-7, the V gene TRBV3-1 (or the pseudogene TRBV3-2); TRBD1 matches 9 bases. The CDR3 is 15 amino acids. The V gene end was trimmed by 3 bases and the J gene end by 3 bases; junction bases not matched to a gene: 6. From germline, CDR1 is LGHDT and CDR2 YNNKEL (reference sequence). CDR3 nucleotides: TGTGCCAGCAGCCAGCCGGGACAGGGACTCTACGAGCAGTACTTC. Protein product: CASSQPGQGLYEQYF.

This chain connects TRBV3-1 (or the pseudogene TRBV3-2) to TRBJ1-2, with TRBD1 as a possible D gene (5 bases). Germline lookup yields CDR1 LGHDT and CDR2 YNNKEL (reference sequence). The CDR3 has 13 residues. V shed 4 bases and J shed 4 bases, with 10 bases lying between them. CDR3: CASSPGPSYGYTF. The CDR3 DNA sequence: TGTGCCAGCAGCCCGGGACCTTCCTATGGCTACACCTTC.

This clone was found a few times. The chain employs TRBV2 and TRBJ2-2, with D unresolved. The ends were cut back, 1 base at V and 1 base at J, with 4 bases in the middle. Germline CDR1 reads SNHLY; CDR2 reads FYNNEI. This CDR3 has 14 amino acids. The CDR3: CASSEVGNTGELFF. The CDR3, as DNA: TGTGCCAGCAGTGAAGTCGGGAACACCGGGGAGCTGTTTTTT.

The gene calls are TRBV19 and TRBJ2-7, with a possible D match to TRBD2 (5 bases). V lost 3 bases and J lost 0, with 12 bases in between. This CDR3 has 15 amino acids. In germline, CDR1 is LNHDA, CDR2 SQIVND (reference sequence). The CDR3 DNA follows: TGTGCCAGTAGTATTACTAGTTTAAGCTCCTACGAGCAGTACTTC. Amino acids: CASSITSLSSYEQYF.

The J gene is TRBJ2-7, the V gene TRBV27, with 12 bases matching TRBD2. Per germline, CDR1 MNHEY and CDR2 SMNVEV (reference sequence). The CDR3 is 17 amino acids. Unmatched junction bases numbered 13, after V lost 5 bases and J lost 5 bases. Here the CDR3 DNA reads TGTGCCAGCAGTAGATGGACTAGCGGGATTGTCAGCCACGAGCAGTACTTC. It translates to CASSRWTSGIVSHEQYF.

This clone has only a few counts. V gene TRBV19 combines with J gene TRBJ2-1; 9 nucleotides line up with TRBD2. Per the germline V gene, CDR1 is LNHDA and CDR2 is SQIVND (reference sequence). The CDR3 extends over 13 amino acids. Unmatched junction bases numbered 4, after V lost 10 bases and J lost 3 bases. In DNA, the CDR3 is TGTGCCACAAGCGGGGGGAACTACAATGAGCAGTTCTTC. It specifies CATSGGNYNEQFF.

This clone showed up just a few times. The J gene is TRBJ1-5, the V gene TRBV28; D not resolved. Between the trimmed V and J ends, which lost 5 bases and 6 bases, there was a span of 14 bases. CDR1 and CDR2 from the germline V gene are MDHEN and SYDVKM. This CDR3 has 14 residues. The CDR3 sequence: CASSPGVRGQPQHF. In nucleotides, the CDR3 is TGTGCCAGCAGTCCAGGAGTGCGGGGTCAGCCCCAGCATTTT.

This sequence joins TRBV5-5 and TRBJ2-1; 7 bases are shared with TRBD2. This CDR3 contains 16 residues. V was pared by 4 bases and J by 2 bases, with 9 bases of the junction left unmatched. Germline lookup yields CDR1 SGHKS and CDR2 YYEKEE (reference sequence). The DNA for the CDR3 is TGTGCCAGCAGCCGGGAACTAGCGTACACCTACAATGAGCAGTTCTTC. Translating it yields CASSRELAYTYNEQFF.

On this clone itself: Additional DNA sequences in this sample encode the identical CDR3. This chain connects TRBV18 to TRBJ1-2, with no clear D. The CDR3 runs 14 residues. Per the germline V gene, CDR1 is KGHSH and CDR2 is LQKENI. Trimming pared 2 bases from V and 6 bases from J, leaving 13 bases between. The CDR3 spells CASSPSRTADGYTF. DNA for the CDR3: TGTGCCAGCTCACCAAGTAGAACAGCGGATGGCTACACCTTC.

This chain connects TRBV3-1 (or the pseudogene TRBV3-2) to TRBJ2-2; D may be TRBD2 (6 bases). Germline values: CDR1 LGHDT, CDR2 YNNKEL (reference sequence). This CDR3 is 14 amino acids long. The V end was cut by 4 bases, the J end by 7 bases, with 13 bases between. The CDR3 loop is CASSLVDGGGELFF. DNA for the CDR3: TGTGCCAGCAGCCTAGTAGACGGGGGCGGGGAGCTGTTTTTT.

The chain carries TRBV20-1 and TRBJ1-4; D is possibly TRBD1 (5 bases). Per the germline V gene, CDR1 is DFQATT and CDR2 is SNEGSKA (reference sequence). The CDR3 loop spans 11 amino acids. CDR3 bases: TGCGGGGGGGGTATTAATGAAAAACTGTTTTTT. Translation gives CGGGINEKLFF.

V is TRBV28 and J is TRBJ2-1, with D unresolved. Looked up from germline, CDR1 is MDHEN and CDR2 is SYDVKM. The CDR3 totals 13 residues. Trimming took 3 bases from V and 4 from J, leaving 7 bases between them. The CDR3: CASSFGIYNEQFF. The DNA for the CDR3 is TGTGCCAGCAGTTTTGGCATATACAATGAGCAGTTCTTC.

This clone is a singleton in its sample. The chain has TRBV3-1 (or the pseudogene TRBV3-2) and TRBJ1-6; D remains ambiguous. Germline-derived CDR1 and CDR2 are LGHDT and YNNKEL (reference sequence). The CDR3 sequence is 17 residues long. V gave up 1 base and J gave up 1 base, with 11 bases separating them. The CDR3 DNA reads TGTGCCAGCAGCCAAGTTTCTAGAGGTTCCTATAATTCACCCCTCCACTTT. Translated, it gives CASSQVSRGSYNSPLHF.

The sample holds a few counts of this clone. V usage is TRBV12-3 or TRBV12-4 and J usage is TRBJ2-5; D is perhaps TRBD1 (5 bases). The V and J ends lost 3 bases and 5 bases respectively, with 10 bases between them. The CDR3 spans 13 residues. The CDR3 nucleotides read TGTGCCAGCAGTTTCGCAGGGTTGGAGACCCAGTACTTC. Amino acids: CASSFAGLETQYF.

V is TRBV27 and J is TRBJ1-4; a possible D gene is TRBD1 (6 bases). CDR1 is MNHEY and CDR2 is SMNVEV in the germline V gene (reference sequence). This CDR3 has 14 residues. The V end was cut by 1 base, the J end by 8 bases, with 11 bases between. CDR3 amino acids: CASSLWGPGEKLFF. CDR3 DNA: TGTGCCAGCAGTTTATGGGGGCCGGGGGAAAAACTGTTTTTT.

V gene TRBV5-1 combines with J gene TRBJ1-2; D gene uncertain. V dropped 7 bases and J dropped 4 bases, with 23 bases sitting between them. There are 16 residues in the CDR3. From germline, CDR1 is SGHRS and CDR2 YFSETQ. The CDR3 nucleotides are TGCGCCAGCCGTCTTTGGGAGGGTGGCTTTACCTATGGCTACACCTTC. The encoded protein is CASRLWEGGFTYGYTF.

This clone showed up just once. The chain links TRBV23-1 to TRBJ2-3; D is possibly TRBD1 or TRBD2 (6 bases each). TRBV23-1 is identified as an open reading frame with a role that is uncertain. V shed 8 bases and J shed 2 bases, with 11 bases lying between them. The CDR3 covers 13 residues. CDR3 sequence reads: CASGGRATDTQYF. The CDR3 DNA reads as TGCGCCAGCGGGGGGCGGGCCACAGATACGCAGTATTTT.

The chain combines TRBV6-2 or TRBV6-3 with TRBJ2-7; D not resolved. CDR1 and CDR2 (germline): MNHEY, SVGEGT. This CDR3 has 14 residues. Deletions cut 0 bases from V and 6 bases from J, with 12 bases between. In DNA, the CDR3 is TGTGCCAGCAGTTACTCGGGCCCCATCCTCGAGCAGTACTTC. Protein: CASSYSGPILEQYF.

The chain is built from TRBV6-5 and TRBJ2-1; 8 bases are shared with TRBD1. The germline V gene encodes CDR1 MNHEY and CDR2 SVGAGI. The J segment lost 4 bases and the V segment lost 10 bases, leaving 12 bases of the junction unmatched. The length of the CDR3 is 15 residues. This chain's CDR3 is CATKSQDREYNEQFF. Written as DNA, the CDR3 is TGTGCCACTAAGAGTCAGGACAGGGAGTACAATGAGCAGTTCTTC.

V is TRBV7-6 and J is TRBJ2-7; D is uncertain. CDR1 and CDR2 from the germline V gene are SGHVS and FNYEAQ. This CDR3 comprises 14 residues. V shed 0 bases and J shed 0 bases, with 6 bases lying between them. The CDR3 sequence is CASSLAANSYEQYF. The CDR3 region has the DNA TGTGCCAGCAGCTTAGCGGCCAACTCCTACGAGCAGTACTTC.

V and J are TRBV27 and TRBJ1-5, with D tentatively TRBD1 (6 bases). V shed 5 bases and J shed 5 bases, with 19 bases lying between them. The CDR3 is 16 residues long. CDR1 and CDR2 (germline): MNHEY, SMNVEV (reference sequence). DNA for the CDR3: TGTGCCAGCAGTGTCAGGGGCCCTAAAATCGATCAGCCCCAGCATTTT. Translated: CASSVRGPKIDQPQHF.

This sequence joins TRBV2 and TRBJ1-5; 7 nucleotides agree with TRBD1. This CDR3 has 16 amino acids. From germline, CDR1 is SNHLY and CDR2 FYNNEI. The CDR3 nucleotides read TGTGCGACTCAGGGGGTCGGGGGGAATAGCAATCAGCCCCAGCATTTT. This translates into CATQGVGGNSNQPQHF.

This clone showed up just a few times. This chain connects TRBV18 to TRBJ1-4; 7 bases are a match to TRBD1. Germline CDR1 and CDR2: KGHSH and LQKENI. The CDR3 length is 16 residues. The junction had 11 bases not matched to a gene; V was cut back by 4 bases and J by 6 bases. The CDR3, as DNA: TGTGCCAGCTCACGAGCAGACAGGGACCGTTATGAAAAACTGTTTTTT. Translating it yields CASSRADRDRYEKLFF. Full variable domain (outside the CDR3, taken from reference TRBV18 and TRBJ1-4): NAGVMQNPRHLVRRRGQEARLRCSPMKGHSHVYWYRQLPEEGLKFMVYLQKENIIDESGMPKERFSAEFPKEGPSILRIQQVVRGDSAAYFCASSRADRDRYEKLFFGSGTQLSVL.

Worth noting for this clone: A junction boundary mismatches the germline segment, possibly from a read error. This sequence joins TRBV7-7 and TRBJ2-1; D remains ambiguous. The V gene's germline CDR1 is SSHAT and CDR2 FNYEAQ (reference sequence). The length of the CDR3 is 18 residues. The chain's CDR3 is CASSLGDALVRPHNEQFF. In DNA, the CDR3 is TGTGCTAGCAGCTTAGGAGACGCGCTAGTCCGTCCCCACAATGAGCAGTTCTTC.

The V gene is TRBV21-1, the J gene TRBJ2-5; the D call TRBD1 from the table was never checked on the DNA. TRBV21-1 is a pseudogene segment. The length of the CDR3 is 13 residues. The CDR3 protein is CASGPRVLGTQYF. DNA for the CDR3: TGTGCCAGCGGCCCCAGGGTTCTCGGGACCCAGTACTTC.

V is TRBV20-1 and J is TRBJ2-1; D is ambiguous. Looked up from germline, CDR1 is DFQATT and CDR2 is SNEGSKA (reference sequence). The CDR3 totals 11 residues. V was trimmed by 2 bases and J by 8 bases, leaving 7 bases between them. The CDR3 is CSARRWDEQFF. The CDR3, as DNA: TGCAGTGCTAGAAGGTGGGATGAGCAGTTCTTC.

The table lists this clone with a few counts. The chain joins TRBV6-6 to TRBJ2-1; D may be TRBD1 or TRBD2 (5 bases each). The CDR3 contains 15 residues. The V gene lost 5 bases and the J gene lost 7 bases, with 18 bases spanning the gap. Germline V gives CDR1 MNHNY, CDR2 SVGAGI (reference sequence). The CDR3 spells CASSRSHGTVNEQFF. CDR3 in DNA: TGTGCCAGCAGTCGATCTCACGGGACGGTTAATGAGCAGTTCTTC.